The 24 T cell receptor beta chains in this list originate from one sample, sequenced in a study of blood T cells in healthy people across ages. PCR was performed a second time for roughly 6 to 12 cycles using a sample-barcoded 5' primer and a J-beta primer mix. Via MiXCR, TCRdb re-called the 5' RACE reads, giving one row per CDR3 protein. In the table there are roughly 2 million distinct CDR3 sequences, about 50% of which are singletons. The sample was blood. Receptor source: a woman aged 40 to 50 in good health.

V and J are TRBV13 and TRBJ2-3; D may be TRBD1 (6 bases). CDR3 length: 14 amino acids. Germline V gene data show CDR1 as PRHDT and CDR2 as FYEKMQ (reference sequence). Between the trimmed V and J ends, which lost 5 bases and 4 bases, there was a span of 13 bases. The CDR3 loop is CASSPSTGPDTQYF. The CDR3 DNA follows: TGTGCCAGCAGCCCGAGCACAGGGCCAGATACGCAGTATTTT.

V is TRBV7-2 and J is TRBJ2-4; 7 bases agree with TRBD1. This CDR3 spans 17 amino acids. With V trimmed by 6 bases and J by 0 bases, 11 bases remained unmatched. From germline, CDR1 is SGHTA and CDR2 FQGNSA. CDR3 residues: CASSPQGERLAKNIQYF. The CDR3 nucleotides read TGTGCCAGCAGTCCCCAGGGGGAGAGACTAGCCAAAAACATTCAGTACTTC.

This clonotype was seen only a few times. The V call is TRBV7-9, the J call TRBJ2-7; D unclear. The CDR3 covers 12 residues. CDR1 is SEHNR, CDR2 FQNEAQ, per germline (reference sequence). Trimming took off 1 base at V and 6 bases at J, with 7 bases between the two ends. This CDR3 is CASSLEAPEQYF. DNA for the CDR3: TGTGCCAGCAGCTTAGAAGCGCCCGAGCAGTACTTC.

The V gene is TRBV6-6, the J gene TRBJ1-1; TRBD1 matches 10 bases. Germline V gives CDR1 MNHNY, CDR2 SVGAGI (reference sequence). CDR3 length: 14 amino acids. Trimming removed 8 bases from V and 5 bases from J; junction bases left unmatched: 8. The CDR3 DNA sequence: TGTGCCAGCCCGAGGGACAGGGGTGGAACTGAAGCTTTCTTT. It yields the protein CASPRDRGGTEAFF.

This clonotype was seen a few times. Germline is not matched at one junction end, which may reflect a read error. The chain is built from TRBV7-9 and TRBJ2-5; tentative D call: TRBD2 (7 bases). The germline CDR1 and CDR2 sequences are SEHNR and FQNEAQ (reference sequence). The CDR3 covers 15 residues. In DNA, the CDR3 is TGTGCCAGCAGCCCGGGGAGGGGGAACCAGGAGACCCAGTACTTC. Residues: CASSPGRGNQETQYF.

The chain combines TRBV6-2 or TRBV6-3 with TRBJ2-5, with D unresolved. The CDR3 sequence is 13 residues long. V was pared by 0 bases and J by 1 base, with 3 bases between. In germline, CDR1 is MNHEY, CDR2 SVGEGT. The CDR3 DNA follows: TGTGCCAGCAGTTACTCTAGCCAAGAGACCCAGTACTTC. Translating it yields CASSYSSQETQYF.

There are a few counts of this clonotype. V gene TRBV6-4 combines with J gene TRBJ2-7; weak D call: TRBD1 (5 bases). The germline CDR1 and CDR2 sequences are MRHNA and SNTAGT. The ends were cut back, 4 bases at V and 12 bases at J, with 19 bases in the middle. The CDR3 is 13 residues long. For the CDR3, the DNA is TGTGCCAGCAGTGCCGATGGGGCAGGGCCAATGTACTTC. This sequence encodes CASSADGAGPMYF.

The rearrangement uses TRBV7-9 and TRBJ1-1; no clear D gene. This CDR3 has 14 residues. Germline assignment: CDR1 SEHNR and CDR2 FQNEAQ (reference sequence). The V gene lost 2 bases and the J gene lost 0 bases, with 7 bases spanning the gap. The CDR3 spells CASSLWTMNTEAFF. The CDR3 DNA reads TGTGCCAGCAGCTTATGGACCATGAACACTGAAGCTTTCTTT.

The chain links TRBV28 to TRBJ2-1; maybe TRBD1 (5 bases). The J call may be mistaken, given a closer DNA end match to TRBJ2-7. The CDR3 spans 17 residues. Per germline, CDR1 MDHEN and CDR2 SYDVKM. CDR3 sequence reads: CASSSPRQSSSYNEQYF. CDR3 nucleotide sequence: TGTGCCAGCAGTTCCCCGAGACAGTCAAGCTCCTACAATGAGCAGTACTTC.

This clonotype turned up a few times. The rearrangement joins TRBV7-8 to TRBJ2-3; 10 bases line up with TRBD2. Germline values: CDR1 SGHVS, CDR2 FQNEAQ. After removal of 6 bases from V and 2 bases from J, the junction contained 5 bases not matched to a gene. The CDR3 is 15 residues long. The CDR3 region is CASRLLAGYTDTQYF. The DNA for the CDR3 is TGTGCCAGCAGGCTACTAGCGGGGTACACAGATACGCAGTATTTT.

The V and J genes are TRBV4-2 and TRBJ2-3; 11 positions match TRBD2. The CDR3 contains 17 residues. The germline V gene has CDR1 LGHNA and CDR2 YNFKEQ. V dropped 1 base and J dropped 7; count of bases not matched to a gene: 10. CDR3 sequence: CASSQAQGTSGGYTQYF. The DNA of the CDR3 is TGTGCCAGCAGCCAAGCTCAGGGGACTAGCGGCGGTTATACGCAGTATTTT.

This clonotype was recorded a few times. The chain recombines TRBV7-8 with TRBJ2-1, with D unresolved. The germline CDR1 and CDR2 sequences are SGHVS and FQNEAQ. V lost 2 bases, J lost 9 bases, and 17 bases lay in between. This CDR3 has 15 residues. The CDR3 reads CASSLLDKRPIEQFF. The CDR3 DNA sequence: TGTGCCAGCAGCTTATTGGATAAACGCCCAATTGAGCAGTTCTTC.

In DNA, the CDR3 is TGTGCCAGCAGGCCAAGGGGAGCCAAAAACATTCAGTACTTC. Translating it yields CASRPRGAKNIQYF. The J gene is TRBJ2-4, the V gene TRBV27; D might be TRBD1 (5 bases). The CDR3 totals 14 residues. V lost 6 bases, J lost 0 bases, and 9 bases lay in between. Germline V gene data show CDR1 as MNHEY and CDR2 as SMNVEV (reference sequence).

The chain is built from TRBV7-2 and TRBJ1-2; D is possibly TRBD1 (5 bases). Germline CDR1 SGHTA, CDR2 FQGNSA. The CDR3 is 17 amino acids. Trimming took 1 base from V and 7 from J, leaving 22 bases between them. Written as DNA, the CDR3 is TGTGCCAGCAGCTTAGACGCTGTTGGGGGGAGAGTGACTGGCTACACCTTC. Translating gives CASSLDAVGGRVTGYTF.

This clonotype appeared a few times. V is TRBV20-1 and J is TRBJ2-4, with 7 bases identical to TRBD2. Germline assignment: CDR1 DFQATT and CDR2 SNEGSKA (reference sequence). V trimming: 8 bases; J trimming: 0 bases; junction bases outside the gene matches: 16. The CDR3 sequence is 17 residues long. The CDR3 DNA reads TGCAGTACCTCCCTTCTTTACAGCGGGGAAGCCAAAAACATTCAGTACTTC. Its protein product is CSTSLLYSGEAKNIQYF.

V and J are TRBV6-5 and TRBJ2-7, with D tentatively TRBD2 (5 bases). The CDR3 is 14 amino acids. CDR1 is MNHEY and CDR2 is SVGAGI in the germline V gene. V lost 0 bases and J lost 4, with 10 bases in between. Written as DNA, the CDR3 is TGTGCCAGCAGTTACTCGAACAGAGGGTACGAGCAGTACTTC. It is translated as CASSYSNRGYEQYF.

The V gene is TRBV20-1, the J gene TRBJ1-5; the D gene is possibly TRBD1 (6 bases). Trimming stripped 3 bases from V and 5 bases from J, with 23 bases between. This CDR3 has 17 residues. Germline CDR1 is DFQATT and CDR2 is SNEGSKA (reference sequence). The CDR3 is CSASPRGPNYTDQPQHF. The CDR3, as DNA: TGCAGTGCTAGTCCCAGGGGCCCAAATTATACTGATCAGCCCCAGCATTTT.

The chain joins TRBV7-2 to TRBJ2-3; TRBD1 or TRBD2 may be the D gene (5 bases each). This CDR3 spans 16 amino acids. Per the germline V gene, CDR1 is SGHTA and CDR2 is FQGNSA. Trimming cost V 1 base and J 0 bases, with 11 bases left between them. The CDR3 region has the DNA TGTGCCAGCAGCTTAGAGGGGACGGCTAGCACAGATACGCAGTATTTT. It translates to CASSLEGTASTDTQYF.

In its sample, this clonotype was seen once. The chain has TRBV28 and TRBJ1-1; D not certain. The CDR3 contains 15 residues. Trimming pared 6 bases from V and 8 bases from J, leaving 22 bases between. CDR1 is MDHEN and CDR2 is SYDVKM in the germline V gene. In DNA, the CDR3 is TGTGCCAGCAGCTACTCTGCGGGGAGGGCTCGAGAAGCTTTCTTT. The encoded protein is CASSYSAGRAREAFF.

V gene TRBV6-2 or TRBV6-3 combines with J gene TRBJ1-1; D is possibly TRBD1 (5 bases). Germline loops: CDR1 MNHEY, CDR2 SVGEGT. V lost 2 bases and J 1 base, leaving 11 bases between the germline ends. There are 15 residues in the CDR3. For the CDR3, the DNA is TGTGCCAGCAGTTACAGAGGGGTGGGGAACACTGAAGCTTTCTTT. This gives the protein CASSYRGVGNTEAFF.

In this sample, this clonotype turned up a few times. The V and J genes are TRBV20-1 and TRBJ2-7; 7 nucleotides agree with TRBD1. The CDR3 consists of 14 residues. The V segment lost 3 bases and the J segment 3 bases; nucleotides outside the gene matches: 8. Germline V CDR1 and CDR2: DFQATT, SNEGSKA (reference sequence). For the CDR3, the DNA is TGCAGTGCTAGGGGGACAGACCCCTACTACGAGCAGTACTTC. Its protein product is CSARGTDPYYEQYF.

The rearrangement uses TRBV4-3 and TRBJ1-2, with TRBD1 identical over 7 bases. Germline trimming cut 3 bases from V and 7 bases from J; bases unmatched to any gene: 11. The germline gives CDR1 LGHNA, CDR2 YSLEER. This CDR3 has 15 amino acids. In nucleotides, the CDR3 is TGCGCCAGCAGCCAGGAAACAGGGGTCGGAGGTGGCTACACCTTC. Its protein is CASSQETGVGGGYTF.

The V gene is TRBV6-1, the J gene TRBJ2-3; 9 nucleotides line up with TRBD2. The V segment lost 0 bases and the J segment 2 bases; nucleotides outside the gene matches: 3. Germline V gives CDR1 MNHNS, CDR2 SASEGT. This CDR3 has 16 residues. CDR3 protein: CASSEAGGGVTDTQYF. In nucleotides, the CDR3 is TGTGCCAGCAGTGAAGCAGGCGGGGGGGTCACAGATACGCAGTATTTT.

The V and J genes are TRBV15 and TRBJ2-4; D tentatively fits TRBD1 or TRBD2 (5 bases each). This CDR3 comprises 16 residues. From germline, CDR1 is LNHNV and CDR2 YYDKDF (reference sequence). Trimming removed 0 bases at V and 8 bases at J, with 17 bases between. This CDR3 reads CATSREGRTGGYIQYF. CDR3 sequence (DNA): TGTGCCACCAGCAGAGAAGGGAGAACAGGAGGATACATTCAGTACTTC.